Following are 23 T cell receptor beta chains from one sample sequenced in a study of T-cell memory formation after mild COVID-19. Using its own MiXCR run on the 5' RACE reads, TCRdb lists one record per CDR3 protein. The table has 100,000 to 150,000 distinct CDR3 sequences, 15% to 20% seen once; the top ten hold 4.5% to 6.5%. Sample: PBMCs or a T cell subset sorted from them (not recorded which). The receptor set was obtained from a man between 18 and 35 years old who had mild COVID-19 (a few samples of this study predate the infection). Cell type and time point are not known.

The genes are TRBV3-1 and TRBJ2-7; D not certain. The CDR3 is made up of 15 amino acids. Germline assignment: CDR1 LGHDT and CDR2 YNNKEL (reference sequence). Trimming shortened V by 3 bases and J by 2 bases, and 14 bases separated the two germline ends. In DNA form, the CDR3 reads TGTGCCAGCAGCCAGGCGCCGACACCAACCTACGAGCAGTACGTC. Translating it yields CASSQAPTPTYEQYV.

V usage is TRBV6-5 and J usage is TRBJ2-7; D remains ambiguous. The CDR3 consists of 15 residues. The V gene lost 8 bases and the J gene lost 3 bases, with 20 bases spanning the gap. Germline V CDR1 and CDR2: MNHEY, SVGAGI. Here the CDR3 DNA reads TGTGCCAGCCGCTCCTCCGGTCTGGACGGCTACGAGCAGTACTTC. Translated: CASRSSGLDGYEQYF.

This clonotype has more than one count but fewer than ten. The chain employs TRBV29-1 and TRBJ1-1; D ambiguous. The CDR3 spans 11 residues. The V gene's germline CDR1 is SQVTM and CDR2 ANQGSEA. Trimming pared 7 bases from V and 6 bases from J, leaving 12 bases between. The DNA of the CDR3 is TGCAGCGGTCGGAGGGCGGCTGAAGCTTTCTTT. Protein product: CSGRRAAEAFF. The whole variable domain, filled in from reference TRBV29-1 and TRBJ1-1, reads SAVISQKPSRDICQRGTSLTIQCQVDSQVTMMFWYRQQPGQSLTLIATANQGSEATYESGFVIDKFPISRPNLTFSTLTVSNMSPEDSSIYLCSGRRAAEAFFGQGTRLTVV.

The V call is TRBV20-1, the J call TRBJ1-2; D may be TRBD1 (6 bases). Germline V gene lookup returns CDR1 DFQATT and CDR2 SNEGSKA (reference sequence). V was shortened by 1 base and J by 6 bases, with 21 bases between the two germline ends. The length of the CDR3 is 16 residues. CDR3 coding DNA: TGCAGTGCTAGAGGCCGACAGGACCTTCAGGCGGATGGCTACACCTTC. It encodes CSARGRQDLQADGYTF.

The genes are TRBV3-2 and TRBJ2-7; TRBD2, the table's D call, was not compared with the DNA. TRBV3-2 is marked as a pseudogene. This CDR3 spans 14 amino acids. The CDR3 loop is CASSQTLVPFQQYV. The DNA for the CDR3 is TGTGCCAGCAGCCAAACCCTCGTACCTTTCCAGCAGTACGTC.

This clonotype was counted ten times or more. The rearrangement joins TRBV6-5 to TRBJ2-7, with D hard to call. Germline V lookup: CDR1 MNHEY, CDR2 SVGAGI. With 0 bases removed from V and 1 base from J, the gap between germline ends came to 7 bases. This CDR3 comprises 14 residues. The CDR3 sequence is CASSYSPGSYEQYF. As DNA, the CDR3 is TGTGCCAGCAGTTACTCTCCCGGTTCCTACGAGCAGTACTTC.

This clonotype was detected only a few times. The chain is built from TRBV5-1 and TRBJ1-1; D gene uncertain. Trimming removed 4 bases from V and 10 bases from J, with 17 bases in between. CDR1 is SGHRS and CDR2 is YFSETQ in the germline V gene. The CDR3 runs 13 residues. The DNA for the CDR3 is TGCGCCAGCAGCAGAGACGGACTTTGGGGAGCTTTCTTT. Its protein is CASSRDGLWGAFF.

The chain carries TRBV5-1 and TRBJ1-1, with a weak D call TRBD1 (6 bases). CDR3 size: 14 residues. Looked up from germline, CDR1 is SGHRS and CDR2 is YFSETQ. Trimming stripped 3 bases from V and 3 bases from J, with 12 bases between. CDR3: CASSWGGRDTEAFF. CDR3 nucleotides: TGCGCCAGCAGCTGGGGGGGGCGCGACACTGAAGCTTTCTTT.

The table lists this clonotype with a few counts. CDR3 nucleotide sequence: TGTGCCAGCCGCCCGGCATTCGGCACAGATACGCAGTATTTT. The encoded protein is CASRPAFGTDTQYF. V gene TRBV7-2 combines with J gene TRBJ2-3; D is unclear. Trimming shortened V by 8 bases and J by 1 base, and 13 bases separated the two germline ends. The germline gives CDR1 SGHTA, CDR2 FQGNSA. The CDR3 totals 14 residues.

This clonotype was detected a few times. The chain is built from TRBV7-2 and TRBJ1-2; no firm D call. V lost 1 base to trimming and J lost 3 bases, with 15 bases between them. Germline V gives CDR1 SGHTA, CDR2 FQGNSA. CDR3 length: 16 amino acids. Written as DNA, the CDR3 is TGTGCCAGCAGCTTAGATCCGGGCGGTTGGGACTATGGCTACACCTTC. This gives the protein CASSLDPGGWDYGYTF. Full variable domain (remainder filled in from reference TRBV7-2 and TRBJ1-2): GAGVSQSPSNKVTEKGKDVELRCDPISGHTALYWYRQSLGQGLEFLIYFQGNSAPDKSGLPSDRFSAERTGGSVSTLTIQRTQQEDSAVYLCASSLDPGGWDYGYTFGSGTRLTVV.

The chain joins TRBV20-1 to TRBJ2-1; 7 bases map to TRBD1. This CDR3 is built from 14 residues. Germline loops: CDR1 DFQATT, CDR2 SNEGSKA (reference sequence). V was pared by 2 bases and J by 9 bases, with 10 bases of the junction left unmatched. The CDR3 nucleotides are TGCAGTGCTAGACTACAGGGGTCCCCTGGTGAGCAGTTCTTC. This sequence encodes CSARLQGSPGEQFF.

This clonotype appeared many times. The chain joins TRBV12-3 or TRBV12-4 to TRBJ2-6; 7 bases are shared with TRBD1. The trim removed 6 bases at V and 4 bases at J, leaving 3 bases unmatched. CDR3 length: 14 amino acids. CDR3 in amino acids: CASRGTDGANVLTF. CDR3 in DNA: TGTGCCAGCAGGGGGACAGACGGGGCCAACGTCCTGACTTTC.

This clonotype has ten or more counts. The J gene is TRBJ2-3, the V gene TRBV6-5; 7 bases are a match to TRBD1. CDR1 and CDR2 from the germline V gene are MNHEY and SVGAGI. With V trimmed by 6 bases and J by 0 bases, 3 bases remained unmatched. The CDR3 spans 14 residues. This chain's CDR3 is CASRQGWSTDTQYF. Here the CDR3 DNA reads TGTGCCAGCAGACAGGGGTGGAGCACAGATACGCAGTATTTT.

The genes are TRBV6-1 and TRBJ2-3; TRBD2 might be the D (6 bases). Between the trimmed V and J ends, which lost 0 bases and 4 bases, there was a span of 14 bases. Germline CDR1 is MNHNS and CDR2 is SASEGT. The CDR3 extends over 16 amino acids. The CDR3 DNA is TGTGCCAGCAGTGAAGCAGGAACTAGCCGGGCAGATACGCAGTATTTT. This codes for CASSEAGTSRADTQYF.

This clonotype appeared a few times. The chain recombines TRBV29-1 with TRBJ2-5, with TRBD2 as a possible D gene (5 bases). The CDR3 has 11 residues. Trimming cost V 6 bases and J 5 bases, with 10 bases left between them. Germline CDR1 and CDR2: SQVTM and ANQGSEA. CDR3 in amino acids: CSVASWETQYF. The CDR3 bases are TGCAGCGTCGCTAGCTGGGAGACCCAGTACTTC.

This clonotype showed up just a few times. This chain joins TRBV5-1 and TRBJ1-1; perhaps TRBD1 as D (6 bases). Germline lookup yields CDR1 SGHRS and CDR2 YFSETQ. V lost 0 bases and J 2 bases, leaving 14 bases between the germline ends. CDR3 length: 16 residues. The CDR3 sequence: CASSLGRGATNTEAFF. The CDR3 DNA reads as TGCGCCAGCAGCTTGGGGAGGGGGGCGACCAACACTGAAGCTTTCTTT.

This clonotype was detected only a few times. The rearrangement uses TRBV28 and TRBJ2-2; D may be TRBD1 (5 bases). Trimming removed 3 bases from V and 6 bases from J, with 11 bases in between. From germline, CDR1 is MDHEN and CDR2 SYDVKM. The length of the CDR3 is 14 residues. The CDR3 nucleotides read TGTGCCAGCAGTTTTGCCAGGGCGGCCGGGGAGCTGTTTTTT. The encoded protein is CASSFARAAGELFF.

This clonotype has at least ten counts. The chain uses TRBV7-2 and TRBJ2-5; TRBD1 or TRBD2 may be the D gene (5 bases each). The germline V and J ends were trimmed by 7 bases and 5 bases, with 14 bases remaining between them. The CDR3 spans 13 residues. CDR1 is SGHTA, CDR2 FQGNSA, per germline. CDR3 residues: CASTRDRGETQYF. CDR3 nucleotides: TGTGCCAGCACCCGGGACCGCGGCGAGACCCAGTACTTC.

The chain combines TRBV7-2 with TRBJ1-2, with TRBD1 matching over 10 bases. V lost 1 base to trimming and J lost 6 bases; unmatched junction nucleotides: 11. CDR3 length equals 17 residues. Germline V CDR1 and CDR2: SGHTA, FQGNSA. CDR3 sequence: CASSLGGQGLKKHGYTF. The CDR3 DNA reads as TGTGCCAGCAGCTTAGGGGGACAGGGGTTAAAGAAGCATGGCTACACCTTC.

The CDR3 sequence is CASSPRRGAYNEQFF. The CDR3 DNA follows: TGTGCCAGCAGCCCACGCCGGGGGGCCTACAATGAGCAGTTCTTC. The rearrangement uses TRBV7-8 and TRBJ2-1; 7 bases are a match to TRBD2. Germline CDR1 SGHVS, CDR2 FQNEAQ. CDR3 length: 15 amino acids. The ends lost 5 bases at V and 2 bases at J; junction bases unmatched: 6.

This clonotype was observed a handful of times. DNA of the CDR3: TGTGCCAGTAGCCTCGATTCCGCCGGGGGAAAACAGCCCCAGCATTTT. Amino acid sequence: CASSLDSAGGKQPQHF. The chain carries TRBV19 and TRBJ1-5; D is possibly TRBD1 (5 bases). CDR1 is LNHDA and CDR2 is SQIVND in the germline V gene (reference sequence). The CDR3 runs to 16 residues. V dropped 6 bases and J dropped 7 bases, with 22 bases sitting between them. Complete variable domain (other parts from reference TRBV19 and TRBJ1-5): DGGITQSPKYLFRKEGQNVTLSCEQNLNHDAMYWYRQDPGQGLRLIYYSQIVNDFQKGDIAEGYSVSREKKESFPLTVTSAQKNPTAFYLCASSLDSAGGKQPQHFGDGTRLSIL.

The V gene is TRBV6-1, the J gene TRBJ1-5, with 8 bases lining up with TRBD1. The CDR3 runs to 17 residues. The germline CDR1 and CDR2 sequences are MNHNS and SASEGT. With 4 bases clipped from V and 1 base from J, the junction kept 9 bases outside the gene matches. CDR3 DNA: TGTGCCAGCAGTGCGACAGGGGTCGGTCGGAGCAATCAGCCCCAGCATTTT. This translates into CASSATGVGRSNQPQHF.

Only a few counts were recorded for this clonotype. The V gene is TRBV5-1, the J gene TRBJ1-1; perhaps TRBD1 as D (5 bases). V was trimmed by 4 bases and J by 1 base, leaving 11 bases between them. The length of the CDR3 is 14 residues. Germline V lookup: CDR1 SGHRS, CDR2 YFSETQ. The DNA for the CDR3 is TGCGCCAGCAGCCAGGACACATGGAACACTGAAGCTTTCTTT. It codes for CASSQDTWNTEAFF.